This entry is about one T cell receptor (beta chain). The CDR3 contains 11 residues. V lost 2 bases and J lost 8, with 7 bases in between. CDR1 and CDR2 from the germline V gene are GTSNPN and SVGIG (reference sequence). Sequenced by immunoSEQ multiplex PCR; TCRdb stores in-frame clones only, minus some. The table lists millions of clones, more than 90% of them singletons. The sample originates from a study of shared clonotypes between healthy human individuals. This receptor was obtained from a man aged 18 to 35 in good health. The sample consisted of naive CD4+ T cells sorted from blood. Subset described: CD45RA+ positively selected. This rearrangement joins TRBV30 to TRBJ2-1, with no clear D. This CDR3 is CAWSPVHEQFF. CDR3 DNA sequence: TGTGCCTGGAGTCCGGTACATGAGCAGTTCTTC.